This T cell receptor (beta chain) was sequenced for a study of blood T cell repertoires in COVID-19. Study information: COVID-19 samples from acute and convalescent phases originated in the United States, Italy and Spain. From T cells, B-cell-depleted T cells, or PBMCs came the material, which was cDNA or gDNA.

In the original workflow: Estimation of nucleated cell counts relied on the amplification of reference gene primers. Profiled with immunoSEQ multiplex PCR; TCRdb holds only in-frame clones, not every one. V, J and clone size are taken as reported in that table, and D and trimming were inferred from the DNA itself. The repertoire consists of fewer than 500,000 clones, with roughly 85% occurring once and the leading ten covering over 1.1%. CDR3 length: 16 amino acids. With 3 bases clipped from V and 5 bases from J, the junction kept 10 bases outside the gene matches. Germline V gene data show CDR1 as SGHTA and CDR2 as FQGNSA.

The rearrangement joins TRBV7-2 to TRBJ2-5; 9 nucleotides match TRBD2. This clonotype was sampled from a woman aged 30 to 39 with active or convalescent COVID-19. The sequenced sample consisted of peripheral blood. DNA of the CDR3: TGTGCCAGCAGCTTTGGTTGGCGGGAGGGCCTGGAGACCCAGTACTTC. This encodes CASSFGWREGLETQYF. Looking up the rest from reference TRBV7-2 and TRBJ2-5 gives the full variable domain: GAGVSQSPSNKVTEKGKDVELRCDPISGHTALYWYRQSLGQGLEFLIYFQGNSAPDKSGLPSDRFSAERTGGSVSTLTIQRTQQEDSAVYLCASSFGWREGLETQYFGPGTRLLVL.